The T cell receptor beta chain described here comes from a study of shared clonotypes between healthy human individuals. In replicate PCRs of sorted subsets, roughly 200 ng DNA, roughly 31,000 T cell genomes, was used. The assay was immunoSEQ multiplex PCR, and TCRdb's table has in-frame clones only and misses some. The sample includes some 2.1 million clones, around 93% seen only once; the top ten take roughly 1.7%. This clone was picked up one time. The antigen is unknown. Study-wide findings and caveats: Although depth was large, rarefaction showed that sequencing of the sorted subsets was incomplete. Clonotype sharing across donors was expected to vary with sequencing depth.

Terminally differentiated effector memory CD45RA+ cells were excluded by CCR7 positive selection of CD45RO-negative cells. This CDR3 region has 17 residues. Trimming shortened V by 6 bases and J by 2 bases, and 20 bases separated the two germline ends. Germline values: CDR1 MDHEN, CDR2 SYDVKM. This chain links TRBV28 with TRBJ1-5; D call uncertain. The sequence was collected from a man between 18 and 29 years old in good health. Some clones in this sample may be carry-over from other donors' samples. Sequenced: naive CD8+ T cells from PBMCs. The CDR3: CASSYNDFRAGNQPQHF. DNA for the CDR3: TGTGCCAGCAGCTACAATGACTTTCGAGCCGGCAATCAGCCCCAGCATTTT.